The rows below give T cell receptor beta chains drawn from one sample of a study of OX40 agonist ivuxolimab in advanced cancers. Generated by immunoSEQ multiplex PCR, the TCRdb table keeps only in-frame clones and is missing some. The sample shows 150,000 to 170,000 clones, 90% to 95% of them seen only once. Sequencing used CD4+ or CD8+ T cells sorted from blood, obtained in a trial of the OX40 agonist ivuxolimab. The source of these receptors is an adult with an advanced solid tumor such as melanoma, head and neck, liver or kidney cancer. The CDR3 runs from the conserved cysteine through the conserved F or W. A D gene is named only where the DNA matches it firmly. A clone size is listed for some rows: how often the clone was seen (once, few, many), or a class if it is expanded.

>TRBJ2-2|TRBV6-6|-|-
TGTGCCAGCATTCCCGGAGGGGAGACCGGGGAGCTGTTTTTT
CASIPGGETGELFF
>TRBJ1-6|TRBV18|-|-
TGTGCCAGCTCACCAAGATCGGAGAATTCACCCCTCCACTTT
CASSPRSENSPLHF
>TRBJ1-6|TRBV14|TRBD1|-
TGTGCCAGCAGCCAAGCGCAGACAGGGTCCTATAATTCACCCCTCCACTTT
CASSQAQTGSYNSPLHF
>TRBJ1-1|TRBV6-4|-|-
TGTGCCAGCAGCCCGACTCTCTTGAACACTGAAGCTTTCTTT
CASSPTLLNTEAFF
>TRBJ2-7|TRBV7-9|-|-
TGTGCCAGCAGCAGTAGAAGTTTGATGAGGGGGGAACGAGACGAGCAGTACTTC
CASSSRSLMRGERDEQYF
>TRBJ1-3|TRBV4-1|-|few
TGCGCCAGCAGCCAAGTGTCCTCTGGAAACACCATATATTTT
CASSQVSSGNTIYF
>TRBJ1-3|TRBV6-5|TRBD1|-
TGTGCCAGCAGTCGGGACAGGGGGTTTGGAAACACCATATATTTT
CASSRDRGFGNTIYF
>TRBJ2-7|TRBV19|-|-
TGTGCCAGTAGTAAGGGACGGATCTACGAGCAGTACTTC
CASSKGRIYEQYF
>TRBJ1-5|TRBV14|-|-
TGTGCCAGCAGCCCGAGGGTTCAGCCCCAGCATTTT
CASSPRVQPQHF
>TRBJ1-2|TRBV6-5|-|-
TGTGCCAGCAGCCAACTCAGGGGCTTCTATGGCTACACCTTC
CASSQLRGFYGYTF
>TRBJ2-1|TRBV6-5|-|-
TGTGCCAGCAGTTACACGGACAGAAGGGATGAGCAGTTCTTC
CASSYTDRRDEQFF
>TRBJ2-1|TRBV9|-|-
TGTGCCAGCAGCGTAGCTGCCGATGAGCAGTTCTTC
CASSVAADEQFF
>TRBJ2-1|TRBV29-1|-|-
TGCAGTACAGGGACCTCCTACAATGAGCAGTTCTTC
CSTGTSYNEQFF
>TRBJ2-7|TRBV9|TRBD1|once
TGTGCCAGCAGCGTATCCGGGACAGGGGCCATTGAGCAGTACTTC
CASSVSGTGAIEQYF
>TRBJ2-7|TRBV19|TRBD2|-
TGTGCCAGTAGTTCCCCAGCGGGAGGAAGCTACGAGCAGTACTTC
CASSSPAGGSYEQYF
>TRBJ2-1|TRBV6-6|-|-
TGTGCCAGCACCCAGGATCCTAAGGTCTATGAGCAGTTCTTC
CASTQDPKVYEQFF
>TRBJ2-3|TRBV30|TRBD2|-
TGTGCCTGGAGCCCGGGAGGGCTTTCAGATACGCAGTATTTT
CAWSPGGLSDTQYF
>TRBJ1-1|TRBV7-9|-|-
TGTGCCAGCAGCAATGTAGGGGGTGAAGCTTTCTTT
CASSNVGGEAFF
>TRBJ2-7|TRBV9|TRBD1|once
TGTGCCAGCAGCTTCGGCTTTGGGACAGGGGTTTACGAGCAGTACTTC
CASSFGFGTGVYEQYF
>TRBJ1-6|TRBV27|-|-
TGTGCCAGCAGTTTATCCAACAGACCCAATTCACCCCTCCACTTT
CASSLSNRPNSPLHF
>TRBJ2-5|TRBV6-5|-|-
TGTGCCAGCAGTTACGTAGCAGCCCAAGAGACCCAGTACTTC
CASSYVAAQETQYF
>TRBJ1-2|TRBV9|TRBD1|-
TGTGCCAGCAGCGTTGGGACAGTTAATAACTATGGCTACACCTTC
CASSVGTVNNYGYTF
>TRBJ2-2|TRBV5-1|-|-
TGCGCCAGCAGCCCCCCTCTCGGGGTCACCGGGGAGCTGTTTTTT
CASSPPLGVTGELFF
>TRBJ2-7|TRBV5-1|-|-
TGCGCCAGCAGCTTTGTACAGGCGGGCTACGAGCAGTACTTC
CASSFVQAGYEQYF
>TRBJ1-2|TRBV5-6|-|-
TGTGCCAGCAGCTTGGAGGGGGGGAGAGGCTACACCTTC
CASSLEGGRGYTF
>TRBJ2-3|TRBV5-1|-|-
TGCGCCAGCAGAGGAGGGATCACAGATACGCAGTATTTT
CASRGGITDTQYF
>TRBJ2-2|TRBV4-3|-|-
TGCGCCAGCAGCCTACGAGGAACCCCTCTTACTCCCGGGGAGCTGTTTTTT
CASSLRGTPLTPGELFF
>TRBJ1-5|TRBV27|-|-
TGTGCCAGCAGTTCCACCCATTCAGGTAATAGCAATCAGCCCCAGCATTTT
CASSSTHSGNSNQPQHF
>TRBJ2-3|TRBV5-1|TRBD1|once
TGCGCCAGCAGCGCCCACGGGCAGGGGGCAAAAGATACGCAGTATTTT
CASSAHGQGAKDTQYF
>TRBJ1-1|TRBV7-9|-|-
TGTGCCAGCAGCTTAGGGGCAGGAAACACTGAAGCTTTCTTT
CASSLGAGNTEAFF
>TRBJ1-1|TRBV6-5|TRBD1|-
TGTGCCAGCAGTCCCCAACAGGGGAGGCAGGGTGAAGCTTTCTTT
CASSPQQGRQGEAFF
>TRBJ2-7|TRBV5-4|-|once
TGTGCCAGCAGGCAAGGTCCCGCCCGGCTGGTAGGCGAGCAGTACTTC
CASRQGPARLVGEQYF
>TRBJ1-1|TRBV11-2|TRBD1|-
TGTGCCAGCAGCCCCATCCGGGACAGGGTAGATTTCTTT
CASSPIRDRVDFF
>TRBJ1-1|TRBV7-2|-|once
TGTGCCAGCAGCACTTGGACGGGACCCTTTGAAGCTTTCTTT
CASSTWTGPFEAFF
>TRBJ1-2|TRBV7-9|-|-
TGTGCCAGCAGCTTAAATGTCAGAGTGGGGGGCTGGTCTGGCTACACCTTC
CASSLNVRVGGWSGYTF
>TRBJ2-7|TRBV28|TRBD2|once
TGTGCCAGCTCGGGAGGGAGGGCCTACGAGCAGTACTTC
CASSGGRAYEQYF
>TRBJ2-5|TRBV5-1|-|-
TGCGCCAGCAGCCTGGGCGCCACGGCACAAGAGACCCAGTACTTC
CASSLGATAQETQYF
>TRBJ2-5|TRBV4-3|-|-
TGCGCCAGCAGCCAAGAACAGGGCCGGGAGACCCAGTACTTC
CASSQEQGRETQYF
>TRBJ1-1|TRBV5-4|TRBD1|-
TGTGCCAGCAGCCCCCAGGGACAGGAGAACACTGAAGCTTTCTTT
CASSPQGQENTEAFF
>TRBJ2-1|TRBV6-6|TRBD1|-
TGTGCCAGCAGCTACCCGACAGGGGACAATGAGCAGTTCTTC
CASSYPTGDNEQFF
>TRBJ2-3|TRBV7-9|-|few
TGTGCCAGCAGTTCCGGGCCTCCAGGGCAGTATTTT
CASSSGPPGQYF
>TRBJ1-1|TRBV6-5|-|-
TGTGCCAGCAGTTCCCCCGCAGGCAGGGTAGGTGAAGCTTTCTTT
CASSSPAGRVGEAFF